These T cell receptor beta chains were read from a single sample in a study of T-cell reconstitution after alpha-beta-depleted transplantation in children. MiXCR, applied by TCRdb to the PCR reads, yields one record per CDR3 protein. Of hundreds of thousands of distinct CDR3 sequences listed, 10% to 15% were seen once; the top ten hold 2% to 2.5%. The material was PBMCs, mostly from graft donor cells, obtained 360 days after TCRalphabeta/CD19-depleted stem cell transplant. These receptors all come from a male patient younger than 18 who had a stem cell transplant for acute myeloid leukemia, so the T cells may come from the graft donor. Both conserved end residues are part of each CDR3. Each record gives: clone size, J gene, V gene, D gene, CDR3 DNA, CDR3 protein. D genes are given only for firm matches. The size of a clone is reported for some rows only, either as once, few or many, or as a class for expanded clones.

>few|TRBJ2-2|TRBV4-3|TRBD1
TGCGCCAGCAGCCACCCCACCGGGACAGTCAAAACCGGGGAGCTGTTTTTT
CASSHPTGTVKTGELFF
>few|TRBJ2-3|TRBV20-1|TRBD2
TGCAGTGCTTTTCGGGGAGGGACTAGCACAGATACGCAGTATTTT
CSAFRGGTSTDTQYF
>few|TRBJ2-2|TRBV6-1|NA
TGTGCCAGCAGCACCCCCACAGGGAGGACCGGGGAGCTGTTTTTT
CASSTPTGRTGELFF
>NA|TRBJ2-3|TRBV6-5|NA
TGTGCCAGCGGTTGGGGGTTCACAGATACGCAGTATTTT
CASGWGFTDTQYF
>many|TRBJ2-7|TRBV20-1|TRBD2
TGCAGTGCTAGGCTCCCTCTAGCGGGAGTGGTCTACGAGCAGTACTTC
CSARLPLAGVVYEQYF
>NA|TRBJ2-7|TRBV19|NA
TGTGCCAGTAGTATAGGTCCAGGTAGCTACGAGCAGTACTTC
CASSIGPGSYEQYF
>few|TRBJ2-5|TRBV9|NA
TGTGCCAGCGGGCCGTTGACAGCTCAAGAGACCCAGTACTTC
CASGPLTAQETQYF
>few|TRBJ1-2|TRBV20-1|NA
TGCAGTGCCACGGTCCGCTATGGCTACACCTTC
CSATVRYGYTF
>many|TRBJ2-3|TRBV12-3/TRBV12-4|NA
TGTGCCAGCAGTACGCCCGAGTATACGCAGTATTTT
CASSTPEYTQYF
>many|TRBJ2-4|TRBV3-1|NA
TGTGCCAGCAGCCAAGATAGCCAGGCGGAAAACATTCAGTACTTC
CASSQDSQAENIQYF
>NA|TRBJ2-5|TRBV7-2|NA
TGTGCCAGCAGCGGGCGTGGGGCAGAGACCCAGTACTTC
CASSGRGAETQYF
>few|TRBJ2-1|TRBV19|TRBD2
TGTGCCAGTAGTAGTAGCGGGAGCTATGAGCAGTTCTTC
CASSSSGSYEQFF
>many|TRBJ2-1|TRBV28|TRBD2
TGTGCCAGCAGTTTAAGGGGACTAGTAAATGAGCAGTTCTTC
CASSLRGLVNEQFF
>many|TRBJ1-5|TRBV12-3/TRBV12-4|NA
TGTGCCAGCAGTAAGGAGATTAGCAATCAGCCCCAGCATTTT
CASSKEISNQPQHF
>NA|TRBJ2-7|TRBV20-1|TRBD2
TGCAGTGCTAGGGGGCCTAGCGGACGTTACGAGCAGTACTTC
CSARGPSGRYEQYF
>few|TRBJ2-7|TRBV28|TRBD1
TGTGCCAGCAGTTCCGGACAGGGTCCGTACGAGCAGTACTTC
CASSSGQGPYEQYF
>NA|TRBJ2-5|TRBV6-2/TRBV6-3|TRBD2
TGTGCCAGCAGCTCGAGCGGGATGGGAGAGACCCAGTACTTC
CASSSSGMGETQYF
>few|TRBJ2-1|TRBV20-1|NA
TGCAGTTCTCTCCGGGACACCCACAATGAGCAGTTCTTC
CSSLRDTHNEQFF
>few|TRBJ2-1|TRBV10-3|TRBD1
TGTGCCATCAGTGAAGGTGGGGGACGGACAGGCAATGAGCAGTTCTTC
CAISEGGGRTGNEQFF
>NA|TRBJ2-1|TRBV7-2|TRBD1
TGTGCCAGCAGCGCCGGGACAGGGGGTTACAATGAGCAGTTCTTC
CASSAGTGGYNEQFF
>NA|TRBJ1-5|TRBV28|NA
TGTGCCACCGCCGGGACAATCTTCAATCAGCCCCAGCATTTT
CATAGTIFNQPQHF
>many|TRBJ2-3|TRBV28|NA
TGTGCCAGCAGCCCCGCGGCCGCGGGGCTCACAGATACGCAGTATTTT
CASSPAAAGLTDTQYF
>few|TRBJ2-7|TRBV29-1|TRBD1
TGCAGCGCCTGGGGGGACAGGGGTACCTACGAGCAGTACTTC
CSAWGDRGTYEQYF
>few|TRBJ2-7|TRBV20-1|NA
TGCAGTGCTAGACGGAGAGACGAGCAGTACTTC
CSARRRDEQYF
>NA|TRBJ2-7|TRBV4-2|NA
TGTGCCAGCAGCCAACACAGCTCCTACGAGCAGTACTTC
CASSQHSSYEQYF
>NA|TRBJ2-2|TRBV19|TRBD1
TGTGCCAGTAGTCGGGACAGCCGGCCGGGGGAGCTGTTTTTT
CASSRDSRPGELFF
>NA|TRBJ2-7|TRBV20-1|TRBD2
TGCAGTGCGGGGAGGACTAGCGGAAACTACGAGCAGTACTTC
CSAGRTSGNYEQYF
>few|TRBJ2-1|TRBV20-1|NA
TGCAGTGCTAGTCGTATTTACAATGAGCAGTTCTTC
CSASRIYNEQFF
>NA|TRBJ2-7|TRBV5-8|NA
TGTGCCAGCAGCTTCAGGGGACACCTCCACTCCTACGAGCAGTACTTC
CASSFRGHLHSYEQYF
>NA|TRBJ2-7|TRBV9|NA
TGTGCCAGCAGCGTAGGAGGAGGGCAGGGGGCCTACGAGCAGTACTTC
CASSVGGGQGAYEQYF
>many|TRBJ1-2|TRBV4-1|TRBD1
TGCGCCAGCAGCCAACGCGGGGCCAGGGGGGGAGATGGCTACACCTTC
CASSQRGARGGDGYTF
>few|TRBJ2-1|TRBV5-6|NA
TGTGCCAGCAGCCCCTACCAGGCCTACAATGAGCAGTTCTTC
CASSPYQAYNEQFF
>NA|TRBJ1-4|TRBV12-3/TRBV12-4|NA
TGTGCCAGCAGCAGGAAGGGGCTCGCAGCTAATGAAAAACTGTTTTTT
CASSRKGLAANEKLFF
>few|TRBJ2-4|TRBV10-3|NA
TGTGCCATCTCGGGGGTGCTAGCCAAAAACATTCAGTACTTC
CAISGVLAKNIQYF
>few|TRBJ2-3|TRBV6-2/TRBV6-3|NA
TGTGCCAGCAGAATTGGGGATACGCAGTATTTT
CASRIGDTQYF
>many|TRBJ2-7|TRBV4-2|NA
TGTGCCAGCAGCCAAGCGTCCCTGCCCTACGAGCAGTACTTC
CASSQASLPYEQYF
>NA|TRBJ2-7|TRBV7-7|NA
TGTGCTAGCAGCTCAGGCCCCCCTGGGACCGGCGGTCCCTACGAGCAGTACTTC
CASSSGPPGTGGPYEQYF
>many|TRBJ2-5|TRBV28|NA
TGTGCCAGCAGCCCCCACGAAGCGGGTCTAGAGACCCAGTACTTC
CASSPHEAGLETQYF
>NA|TRBJ1-1|TRBV5-1|NA
TGCGCCAGCAGCTTGGGAGCTGAAGCTTTCTTT
CASSLGAEAFF
>NA|TRBJ2-3|TRBV25-1|NA
TGTGCCAGCAGTGGTCCACCGATAGATACGCAGTATTTT
CASSGPPIDTQYF
>NA|TRBJ1-5|TRBV25-1|TRBD1
TGTGCCAGCAGTGACACCGGACAGGGCAATCAGCCCCAGCATTTT
CASSDTGQGNQPQHF